The 11 T cell receptor beta chains below come from one sample, sequenced in a study of blood T cells in healthy people across ages. Sample-barcoded 5' priming and a J-beta primer mix drove a second PCR of 7 to 11 cycles. TCRdb called the 5' RACE reads again in MiXCR, with one record for every CDR3 protein. The repertoire includes around 500,000 distinct CDR3 sequences, roughly 48% of them detected once, and approximately 25% sits in the top ten. The sample comprised blood. The receptor source for this set is an elderly man in good health.

The chain joins TRBV20-1 to TRBJ2-1; 9 bases agree with TRBD2. Germline lookup yields CDR1 DFQATT and CDR2 SNEGSKA (reference sequence). V lost 0 bases to trimming and J lost 12 bases; unmatched junction nucleotides: 9. The CDR3 has 14 amino acids. The CDR3 is CSAREGTSRQGQFF. In nucleotides, the CDR3 is TGCAGTGCTAGAGAGGGGACTAGCAGACAGGGGCAGTTCTTC.

Worth noting for this clonotype: One end of the junction fails to match germline, which may point to a read error. Here the CDR3 DNA reads TGTGTCAGCAGCCAGACGGCCGAGCAGTTCTTC. It specifies CVSSQTAEQFF. This sequence joins TRBV14 and TRBJ2-1; no reliable D call. CDR1 SGHDN and CDR2 FVKESK come from the germline V gene. This CDR3 is built from 11 residues.

In this sample, this clonotype turned up a few times. The genes are TRBV20-1 and TRBJ2-1, with D uncertain. V lost 3 bases to trimming and J lost 5 bases, with 11 bases between them. Germline assignment: CDR1 DFQATT and CDR2 SNEGSKA (reference sequence). The length of the CDR3 is 13 residues. The CDR3 DNA sequence: TGCAGTGCTAGTCGACCGCCCAACAATGAGCAGTTCTTC. This sequence encodes CSASRPPNNEQFF.

The V call is TRBV6-5, the J call TRBJ1-1; TRBD1 might be the D (6 bases). This CDR3 spans 13 amino acids. Trimming pared 8 bases from V and 1 base from J, leaving 11 bases between. Germline V gene sequence: CDR1 MNHEY, CDR2 SVGAGI. The CDR3 DNA reads TGTGCCAGCGCCGGGACAACGAACACTGAAGCTTTCTTT. Its protein product is CASAGTTNTEAFF.

The J gene is TRBJ1-2, the V gene TRBV7-2; D gene unclear. The ends were cut back, 5 bases at V and 4 bases at J, with 14 bases in the middle. Germline-derived CDR1 and CDR2 are SGHTA and FQGNSA. CDR3 length equals 14 residues. CDR3 sequence (DNA): TGTGCCAGCAGCCCCGGTTTGGGCGCCTATGGCTACACCTTC. The encoded protein is CASSPGLGAYGYTF. Full variable domain (outside the CDR3, taken from reference TRBV7-2 and TRBJ1-2): GAGVSQSPSNKVTEKGKDVELRCDPISGHTALYWYRQSLGQGLEFLIYFQGNSAPDKSGLPSDRFSAERTGGSVSTLTIQRTQQEDSAVYLCASSPGLGAYGYTFGSGTRLTVV.

The chain has TRBV6-1 and TRBJ2-6, with D hard to call. The CDR3 runs to 16 residues. Per germline, CDR1 MNHNS and CDR2 SASEGT. V lost 0 bases to trimming and J lost 0 bases, with 6 bases between them. The CDR3 sequence is CASSEAAYSGANVLTF. CDR3 DNA sequence: TGTGCCAGCAGTGAAGCGGCCTACTCTGGGGCCAACGTCCTGACTTTC.

This clonotype was observed a few times. The chain joins TRBV9 to TRBJ2-5, with 12 bases fitting TRBD1. The CDR3 is 17 residues long. With V trimmed by 2 bases and J by 5 bases, 10 bases remained unmatched. Germline CDR1 and CDR2: SGDLS and YYNGEE. CDR3 amino acids: CASSVFGTGGIRETQYF. The DNA of the CDR3 is TGTGCCAGCAGCGTTTTCGGGACAGGGGGCATTCGGGAGACCCAGTACTTC.

This clonotype came up a few times. This rearrangement joins TRBV20-1 to TRBJ2-7, with D possibly being TRBD2 (7 bases). Trimming pared 3 bases from V and 1 base from J, leaving 16 bases between. Germline CDR1 and CDR2: DFQATT and SNEGSKA (reference sequence). The CDR3 length is 15 residues. For the CDR3, the DNA is TGCAGTGCTAGTGTTTGGGGGGGCGGATCCTACGAGCAGTACTTC. The encoded protein is CSASVWGGGSYEQYF.

This clonotype was detected only a few times. This rearrangement joins TRBV20-1 to TRBJ1-1, with D tentatively TRBD1 (5 bases). CDR1 is DFQATT, CDR2 SNEGSKA, per germline (reference sequence). V was cut by 3 bases and J by 0 bases, with 11 bases left in between. The CDR3 sequence is 14 residues long. The CDR3 DNA is TGCAGTGCTAGGGGCCCAGGGATGAACACTGAAGCTTTCTTT. This sequence encodes CSARGPGMNTEAFF.

A word on this clonotype: A read error may explain this, as a much larger clone is one base away. The CDR3 region has the DNA TGTGCCATCACTGGGAAGGCCGCAGATACGCAGTATTTT. It specifies CAITGKAADTQYF. The genes are TRBV10-3 and TRBJ2-3; D is unresolved. The germline gives CDR1 ENHRY, CDR2 SYGVKD. The CDR3 runs to 13 residues. Between the trimmed V and J ends, which lost 7 bases and 4 bases, there was a span of 12 bases.

This chain connects TRBV7-9 to TRBJ2-3; D gene unclear. Looked up from germline, CDR1 is SEHNR and CDR2 is FQNEAQ (reference sequence). V dropped 2 bases and J dropped 0 bases, with 9 bases sitting between them. The CDR3 totals 15 residues. This CDR3 is CASSLSLTSTDTQYF. The CDR3 DNA sequence: TGTGCCAGCAGCTTATCCCTGACTAGCACAGATACGCAGTATTTT.